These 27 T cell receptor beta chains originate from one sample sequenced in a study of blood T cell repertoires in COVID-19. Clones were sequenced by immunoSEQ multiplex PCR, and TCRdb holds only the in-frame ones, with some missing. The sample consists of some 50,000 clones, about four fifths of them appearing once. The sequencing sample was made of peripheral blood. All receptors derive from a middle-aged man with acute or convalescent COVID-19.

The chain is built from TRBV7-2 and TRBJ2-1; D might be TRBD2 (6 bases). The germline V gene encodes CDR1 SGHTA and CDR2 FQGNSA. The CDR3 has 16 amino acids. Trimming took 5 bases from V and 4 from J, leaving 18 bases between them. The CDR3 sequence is CASSPQGAGHYNEQFF. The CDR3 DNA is TGTGCCAGCAGCCCCCAGGGAGCGGGCCATTACAATGAGCAGTTCTTC.

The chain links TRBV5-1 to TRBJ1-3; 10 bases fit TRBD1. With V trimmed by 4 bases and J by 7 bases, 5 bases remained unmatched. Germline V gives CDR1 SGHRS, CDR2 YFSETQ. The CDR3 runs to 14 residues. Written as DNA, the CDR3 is TGCGCCAGCAGCCTATCGGGACAGGGGAACACCATATATTTT. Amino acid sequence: CASSLSGQGNTIYF.

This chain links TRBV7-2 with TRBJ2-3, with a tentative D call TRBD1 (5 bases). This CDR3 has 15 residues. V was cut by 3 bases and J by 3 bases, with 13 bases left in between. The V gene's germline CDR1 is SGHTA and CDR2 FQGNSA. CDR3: CASSFRWGVTDTQYF. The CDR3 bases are TGTGCCAGCAGCTTCAGGTGGGGCGTGACAGATACGCAGTATTTT. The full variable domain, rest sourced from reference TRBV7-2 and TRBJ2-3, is GAGVSQSPSNKVTEKGKDVELRCDPISGHTALYWYRQSLGQGLEFLIYFQGNSAPDKSGLPSDRFSAERTGGSVSTLTIQRTQQEDSAVYLCASSFRWGVTDTQYFGPGTRLTVL.

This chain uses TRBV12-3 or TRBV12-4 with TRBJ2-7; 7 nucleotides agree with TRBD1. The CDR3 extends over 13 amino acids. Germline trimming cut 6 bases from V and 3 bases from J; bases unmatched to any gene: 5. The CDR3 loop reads CASSTTGNYEQYF. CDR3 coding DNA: TGTGCCAGCAGCACGACAGGGAACTACGAGCAGTACTTC.

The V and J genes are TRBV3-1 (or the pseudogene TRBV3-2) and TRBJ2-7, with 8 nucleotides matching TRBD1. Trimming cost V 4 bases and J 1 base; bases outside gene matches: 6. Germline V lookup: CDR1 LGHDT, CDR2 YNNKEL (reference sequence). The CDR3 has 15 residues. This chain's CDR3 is CASSRQGASSYEQYF. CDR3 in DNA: TGTGCCAGCAGCCGGCAGGGGGCATCGTCCTACGAGCAGTACTTC.

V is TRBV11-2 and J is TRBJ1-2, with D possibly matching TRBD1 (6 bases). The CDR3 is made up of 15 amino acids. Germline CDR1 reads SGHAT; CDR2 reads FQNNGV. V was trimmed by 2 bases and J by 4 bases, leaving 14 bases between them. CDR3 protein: CASSLQGSSRYGYTF. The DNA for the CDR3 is TGTGCCAGCAGCTTACAGGGGTCTTCCCGCTATGGCTACACCTTC.

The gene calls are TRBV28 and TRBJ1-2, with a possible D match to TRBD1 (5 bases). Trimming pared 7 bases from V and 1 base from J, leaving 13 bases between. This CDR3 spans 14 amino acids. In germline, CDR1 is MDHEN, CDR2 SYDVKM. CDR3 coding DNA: TGTGCCAGCACCCAGGGTGTACGTAACTATGGCTACACCTTC. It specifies CASTQGVRNYGYTF.

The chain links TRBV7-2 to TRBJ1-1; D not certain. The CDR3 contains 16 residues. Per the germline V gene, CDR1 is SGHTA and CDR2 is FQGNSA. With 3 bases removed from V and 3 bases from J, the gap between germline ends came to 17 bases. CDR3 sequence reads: CASSFTGGGGHTEAFF. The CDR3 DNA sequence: TGTGCCAGCAGCTTCACGGGCGGCGGCGGGCACACTGAAGCTTTCTTT.

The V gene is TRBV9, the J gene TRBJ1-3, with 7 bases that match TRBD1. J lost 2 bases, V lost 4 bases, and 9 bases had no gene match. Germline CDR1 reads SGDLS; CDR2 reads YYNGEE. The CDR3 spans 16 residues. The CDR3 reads CASSLHPQGAGNTIYF. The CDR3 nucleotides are TGTGCCAGCAGCCTACACCCTCAGGGGGCTGGAAACACCATATATTTT.

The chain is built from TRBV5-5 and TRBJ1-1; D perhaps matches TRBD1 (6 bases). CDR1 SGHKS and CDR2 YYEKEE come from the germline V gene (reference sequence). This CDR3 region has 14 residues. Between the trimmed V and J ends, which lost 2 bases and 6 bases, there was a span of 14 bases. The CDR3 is CASSFYTGHSEAFF. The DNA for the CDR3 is TGTGCCAGCAGCTTTTACACAGGGCACTCTGAAGCTTTCTTT.

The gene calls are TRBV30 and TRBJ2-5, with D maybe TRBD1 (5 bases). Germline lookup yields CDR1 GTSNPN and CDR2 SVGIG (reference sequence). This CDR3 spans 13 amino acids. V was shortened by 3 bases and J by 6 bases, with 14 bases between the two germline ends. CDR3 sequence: CAWRATVTKTQYF. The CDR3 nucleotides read TGTGCCTGGAGGGCGACAGTTACGAAGACCCAGTACTTC.

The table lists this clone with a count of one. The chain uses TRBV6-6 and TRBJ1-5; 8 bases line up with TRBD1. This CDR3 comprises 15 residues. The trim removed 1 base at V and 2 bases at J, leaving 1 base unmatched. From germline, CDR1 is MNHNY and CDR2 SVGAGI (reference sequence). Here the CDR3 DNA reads TGTGCCAGCAGTTACTTGGACAGGGGCAATCAGCCCCAGCATTTT. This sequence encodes CASSYLDRGNQPQHF.

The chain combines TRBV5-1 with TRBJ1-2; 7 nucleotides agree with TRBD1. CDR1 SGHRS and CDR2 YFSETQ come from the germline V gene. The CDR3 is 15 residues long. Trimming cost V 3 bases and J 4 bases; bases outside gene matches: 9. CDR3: CASSSGTALTYGYTF. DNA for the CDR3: TGCGCCAGCAGCTCGGGGACAGCCCTAACCTATGGCTACACCTTC.

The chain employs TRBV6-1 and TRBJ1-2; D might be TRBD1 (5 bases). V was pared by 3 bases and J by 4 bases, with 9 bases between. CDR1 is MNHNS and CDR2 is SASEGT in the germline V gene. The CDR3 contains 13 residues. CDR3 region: CASSDGGGYGYTF. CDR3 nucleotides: TGTGCCAGCAGTGATGGGGGGGGCTATGGCTACACCTTC.

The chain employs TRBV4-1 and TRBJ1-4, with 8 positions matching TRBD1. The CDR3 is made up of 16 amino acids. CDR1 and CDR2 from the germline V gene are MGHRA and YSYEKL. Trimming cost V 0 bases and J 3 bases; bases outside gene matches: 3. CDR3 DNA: TGCGCCAGCAGCCAAGATCAGGGGGCCTCTAATGAAAAACTGTTTTTT. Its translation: CASSQDQGASNEKLFF.

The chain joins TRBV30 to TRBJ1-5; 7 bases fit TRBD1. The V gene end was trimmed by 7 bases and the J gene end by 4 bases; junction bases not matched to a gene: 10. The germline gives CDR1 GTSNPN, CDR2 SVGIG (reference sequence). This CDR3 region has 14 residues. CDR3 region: CAFTSAGGNQPQHF. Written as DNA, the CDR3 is TGTGCCTTCACCTCCGCAGGGGGGAATCAGCCCCAGCATTTT.

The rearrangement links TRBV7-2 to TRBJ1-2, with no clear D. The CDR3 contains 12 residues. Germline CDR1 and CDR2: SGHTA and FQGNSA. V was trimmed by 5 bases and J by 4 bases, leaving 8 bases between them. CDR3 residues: CASSPYSYGYTF. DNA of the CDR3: TGTGCCAGCAGCCCGTACAGCTATGGCTACACCTTC.

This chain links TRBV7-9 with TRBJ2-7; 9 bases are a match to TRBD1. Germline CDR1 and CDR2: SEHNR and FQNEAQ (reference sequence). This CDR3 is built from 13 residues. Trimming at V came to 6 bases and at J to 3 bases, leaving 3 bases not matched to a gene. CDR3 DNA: TGTGCCAGCAGTAGACAGGGGGTCTACGAGCAGTACTTC. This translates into CASSRQGVYEQYF.

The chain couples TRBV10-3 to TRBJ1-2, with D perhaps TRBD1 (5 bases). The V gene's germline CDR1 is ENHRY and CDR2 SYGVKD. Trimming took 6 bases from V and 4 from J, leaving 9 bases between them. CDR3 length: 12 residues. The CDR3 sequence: CAIRRDVYGYTF. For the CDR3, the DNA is TGTGCCATCAGGCGGGACGTCTATGGCTACACCTTC.

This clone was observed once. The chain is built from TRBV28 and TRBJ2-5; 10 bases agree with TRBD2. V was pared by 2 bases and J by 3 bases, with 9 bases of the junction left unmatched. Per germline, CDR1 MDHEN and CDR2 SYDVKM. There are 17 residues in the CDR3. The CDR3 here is CASSLLAGAMIKETQYF. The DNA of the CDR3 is TGTGCCAGCAGTTTACTAGCGGGAGCGATGATAAAAGAGACCCAGTACTTC.

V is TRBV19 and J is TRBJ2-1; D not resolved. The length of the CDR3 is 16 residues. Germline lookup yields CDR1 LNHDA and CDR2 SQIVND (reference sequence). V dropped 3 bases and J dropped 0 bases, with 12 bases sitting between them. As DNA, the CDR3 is TGTGCCAGTAGTATTAAGACTGGTCGCTCCTACAATGAGCAGTTCTTC. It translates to CASSIKTGRSYNEQFF.

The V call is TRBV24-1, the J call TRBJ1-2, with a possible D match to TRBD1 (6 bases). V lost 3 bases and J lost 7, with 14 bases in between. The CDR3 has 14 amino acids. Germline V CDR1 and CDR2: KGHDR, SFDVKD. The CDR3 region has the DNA TGTGCCACCAGTGATCCTACAGGGCTAGGTGGCTACACCTTC. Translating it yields CATSDPTGLGGYTF.

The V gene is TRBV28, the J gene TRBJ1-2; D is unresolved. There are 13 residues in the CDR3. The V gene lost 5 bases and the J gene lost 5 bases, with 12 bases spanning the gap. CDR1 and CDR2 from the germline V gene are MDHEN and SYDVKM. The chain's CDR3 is CASSGSSGYGYTF. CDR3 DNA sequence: TGTGCCAGCAGTGGCTCGTCGGGTTATGGCTACACCTTC.

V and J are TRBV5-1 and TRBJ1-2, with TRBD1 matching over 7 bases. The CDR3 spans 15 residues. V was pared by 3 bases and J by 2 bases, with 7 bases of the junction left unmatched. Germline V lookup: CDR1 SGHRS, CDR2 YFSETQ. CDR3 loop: CASSSSQGRNYGYTF. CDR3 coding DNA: TGCGCCAGCAGCTCGTCACAGGGGCGGAACTATGGCTACACCTTC.

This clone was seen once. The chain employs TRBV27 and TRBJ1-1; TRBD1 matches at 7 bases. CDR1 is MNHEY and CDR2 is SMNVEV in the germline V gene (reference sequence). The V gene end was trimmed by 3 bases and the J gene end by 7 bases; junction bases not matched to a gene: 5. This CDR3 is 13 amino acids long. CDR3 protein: CASSFRQGGEAFF. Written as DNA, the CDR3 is TGTGCCAGCAGTTTCCGACAGGGCGGTGAAGCTTTCTTT.

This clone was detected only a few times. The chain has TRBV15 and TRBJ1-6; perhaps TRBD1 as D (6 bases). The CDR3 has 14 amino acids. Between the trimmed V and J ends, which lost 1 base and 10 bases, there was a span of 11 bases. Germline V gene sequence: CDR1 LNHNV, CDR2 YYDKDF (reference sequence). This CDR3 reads CATSRGQVGSPLHF. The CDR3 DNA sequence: TGTGCCACCAGCAGAGGACAGGTCGGATCACCCCTCCACTTT.

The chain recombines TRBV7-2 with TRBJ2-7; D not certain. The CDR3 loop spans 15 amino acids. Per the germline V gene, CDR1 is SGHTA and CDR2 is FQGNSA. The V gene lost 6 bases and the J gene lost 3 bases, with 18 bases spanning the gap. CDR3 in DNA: TGTGCCAGCAGACGTGACACCCAACAGCACTACGAGCAGTACTTC. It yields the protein CASRRDTQQHYEQYF.